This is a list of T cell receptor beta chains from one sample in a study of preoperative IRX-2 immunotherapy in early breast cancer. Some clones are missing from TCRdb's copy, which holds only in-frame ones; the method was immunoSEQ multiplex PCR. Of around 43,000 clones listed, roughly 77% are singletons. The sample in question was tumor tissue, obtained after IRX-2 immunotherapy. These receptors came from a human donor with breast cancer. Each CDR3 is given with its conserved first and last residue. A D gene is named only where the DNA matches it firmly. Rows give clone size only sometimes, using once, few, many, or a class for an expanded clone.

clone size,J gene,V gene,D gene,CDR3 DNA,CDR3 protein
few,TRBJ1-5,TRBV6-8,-,TGTGCCATCAGTGTCTTGGGGGATCAGCCCCAGCATTTT,CAISVLGDQPQHF
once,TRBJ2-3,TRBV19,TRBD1,TGTGCCACCTCGGGACAGGGGGCACGAGATACGCAGTATTTT,CATSGQGARDTQYF
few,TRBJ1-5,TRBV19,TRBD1,TGTGCCAGTAAATCGTTCGGGACAGGGTTAAATCAGCCCCAGCATTTT,CASKSFGTGLNQPQHF
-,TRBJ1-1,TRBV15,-,TGTGCCACCAGCCTGACAGGACCGAACACTGAAGCTTTCTTT,CATSLTGPNTEAFF
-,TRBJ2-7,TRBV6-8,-,-,CASSFSAPGQGATYEQYF
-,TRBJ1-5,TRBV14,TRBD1,TGTGCCAGTAGCCAGGGGGACAGAGATAGCAATCAGCCCCAGCATTTT,CASSQGDRDSNQPQHF
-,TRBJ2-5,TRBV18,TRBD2,TGTGCCAGCTCACCGCTAGCGGGGGGCCAAGAGACCCAGTACTTC,CASSPLAGGQETQYF
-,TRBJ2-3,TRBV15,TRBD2,TGTGCCACCAGCGCTCGGACTAGCCACACAGATACGCAGTATTTT,CATSARTSHTDTQYF
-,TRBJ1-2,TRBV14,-,TGTGCCAGCAGCCCGCCGATAGGGCGCTACACCTTC,CASSPPIGRYTF
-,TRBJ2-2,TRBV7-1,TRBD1,TGTGCCAGCAGCGGACAGGGTGTAGAGGCCGGGGAGCTGTTTTTT,CASSGQGVEAGELFF
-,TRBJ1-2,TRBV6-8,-,TGTGCCAGCAGTAGGACCGATAACTATGGCTACACCTTC,CASSRTDNYGYTF
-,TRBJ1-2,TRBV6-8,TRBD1,TGTGCCAGCCATAAGCTCCCTTTACAGGGGGCGTTGACGTTCGGCTACACCTTC,CASHKLPLQGALTFGYTF
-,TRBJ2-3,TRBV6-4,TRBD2,TGTGCCATCAGTGTCCAGCGGGGCTTAGATACGCAGTATTTT,CAISVQRGLDTQYF
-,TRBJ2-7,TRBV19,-,TGTGCCAGTAGTTTCGGTATTACCTACGAGCAGTACTTC,CASSFGITYEQYF
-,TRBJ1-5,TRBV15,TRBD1,TGTGCCACCAGTCGTCAGGGGGCGCGGGGTCAGCCCCAGCATTTT,CATSRQGARGQPQHF
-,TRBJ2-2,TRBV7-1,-,TGTGCCAGCAGCTTGGTGGGAAGGGACACCGGGGAGCTGTTTTTT,CASSLVGRDTGELFF
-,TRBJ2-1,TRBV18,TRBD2,TGTGCCAGCTCACCAACTAGCGGGGGACTGTACAATGAGCAGTTCTTC,CASSPTSGGLYNEQFF
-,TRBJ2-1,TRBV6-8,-,TGTGCCAGCAGTGGCAGGGGGGGGATCTACAATGAGCAGTTCTTC,CASSGRGGIYNEQFF
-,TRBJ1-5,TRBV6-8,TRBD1,TGTGCCAGCAGTTACTCGAGACAGGGGGTAGGGAGCAATCAGCCCCAGCATTTT,CASSYSRQGVGSNQPQHF
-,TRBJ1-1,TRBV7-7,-,TGTGCCAGCAGCGGGCTCCCCGGTGGGGGAAACACTGAAGCTTTCTTT,CASSGLPGGGNTEAFF
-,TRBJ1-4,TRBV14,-,TGTGCCAGCAGCCAAGTGGACGGAAGTAATGAAAAACTGTTTTTT,CASSQVDGSNEKLFF
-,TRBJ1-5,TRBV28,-,TGTGCCAGCAGCCTGACCTCAGGGCATCAGCCCCAGCATTTT,CASSLTSGHQPQHF
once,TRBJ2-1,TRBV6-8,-,TGTGCCAGCAGTTACTTGCCGGGACACAATGAGCAGTTCTTC,CASSYLPGHNEQFF
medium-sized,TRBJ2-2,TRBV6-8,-,TGTGCCAGCAGTGTTGACAGGTCAACATTCACCGGGGAGCTGTTTTTT,CASSVDRSTFTGELFF
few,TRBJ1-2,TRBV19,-,TGTGCCAGTAGTATCGGAGGCCCCTATGGCTACACCTTC,CASSIGGPYGYTF
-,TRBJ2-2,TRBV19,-,TGTGCCAGTAACGTTCAAGCCCCAGCGGGCGGGGAGCTGTTTTTT,CASNVQAPAGGELFF
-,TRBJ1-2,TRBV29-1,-,TGCAGCGTTGAGGAGGCAGCATATGGCTACACCTTC,CSVEEAAYGYTF
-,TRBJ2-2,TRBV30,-,TGTGCCTGGAGGGGGGAGAACACCGGGGAGCTGTTTTTT,CAWRGENTGELFF
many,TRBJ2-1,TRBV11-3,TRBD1,TGTGCCAGCAGCTTGACAGGGAGTAGCGATGAGCAGTTCTTC,CASSLTGSSDEQFF
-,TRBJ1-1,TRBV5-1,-,TGCGCCAGCAGCCCTAGGGACGTGACTACTGAAGCTTTCTTT,CASSPRDVTTEAFF
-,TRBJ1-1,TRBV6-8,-,TGTGCCAGCAGAAGAAATTTAAGGGACACTGAAGCTTTCTTT,CASRRNLRDTEAFF
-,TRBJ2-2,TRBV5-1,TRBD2,TGCGCCAGCAGCATACGGCGGGGAGGGACCGGGGAGCTGTTTTTT,CASSIRRGGTGELFF
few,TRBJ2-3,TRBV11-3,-,TGTGCCAGCAGCCAAGGACTAATGATTACAGATACGCAGTATTTT,CASSQGLMITDTQYF
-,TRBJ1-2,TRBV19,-,TGTGCCAGTAGTCTTTATAACTATGGCTACACCTTC,CASSLYNYGYTF
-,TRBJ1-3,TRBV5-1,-,TGCGCCAGCAGCTTGGTTGGAGCAAGCTCTGGAAACACCATATATTTT,CASSLVGASSGNTIYF
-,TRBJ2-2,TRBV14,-,TGTGCCAGCAGCCAAGTTCTGTCGAACACCGGGGAGCTGTTTTTT,CASSQVLSNTGELFF
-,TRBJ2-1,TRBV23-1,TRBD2,TGCGCCAGCAGCTTGGCCAAAGCGGGAGCTCCCCATGAGCAGTTCTTC,CASSLAKAGAPHEQFF
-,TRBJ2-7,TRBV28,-,TGTGCCAGCACCGGGGGAGGAGCATCTTACGAGCAGTACTTC,CASTGGGASYEQYF
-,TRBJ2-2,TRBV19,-,TGTGCCAGTAGTACCCCGGACAGTTCGAACACCGGGGAGCTGTTTTTT,CASSTPDSSNTGELFF
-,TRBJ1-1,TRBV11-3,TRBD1,TGTGCCAGCAGCTTGGCAGGGGGCGGAGGTACTGAAGCTTTCTTT,CASSLAGGGGTEAFF
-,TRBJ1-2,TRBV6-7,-,TGTGCCAGCAGTTATCCAGGGGACTATGGCTACACCTTC,CASSYPGDYGYTF
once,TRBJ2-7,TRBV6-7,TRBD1,TGTGCCAGCAGTGAAGGGCCAGGGGGCTCCTACGAGCAGTACTTC,CASSEGPGGSYEQYF